A selection of T cell receptor beta chains follows, all from one sample in a study of T cell repertoires in cytomegalovirus infection. MiXCR, applied by TCRdb to the reads, yields one record per CDR3 protein. The data show 680,000 or so distinct CDR3 sequences, about a third seen once. The sample taken for sequencing was PBMCs. All receptors derive from a human donor in good health (CMV status not recorded). Some clones in this sample may be carry-over from other donors' samples. Each CDR3 is given with its conserved first and last residue. The D gene is left open where the match is weak. Clone size is given for some rows only: seen once, a few or many times, or a class if the clone is expanded.

CDR3 protein	CDR3 DNA	CDR3 length	clone size	D gene	J gene	V gene
CASRPGYNTGELFF	TGTGCCAGCAGGCCGGGGTATAACACCGGGGAGCTGTTTTTT	14	NA	NA	TRBJ2-2	TRBV12-3/TRBV12-4
CASSLIINSPLHF	TGTGCCAGCAGCTTAATCATTAATTCACCCCTCCACTTT	13	many	NA	TRBJ1-6	TRBV7-3
CASSGTGNDEQYF	TGTGCCAGCAGCGGGACAGGGAACGACGAGCAGTACTTC	13	once	TRBD1	TRBJ2-7	TRBV2
CSSRRDRGIWQYF	TGCTCCAGCAGACGGGACAGGGGAATTTGGCAGTACTTC	13	once	TRBD1	TRBJ2-7	TRBV4-1
CASSQLWVGQVPYEQYF	TGCGCCAGCAGCCAATTGTGGGTGGGACAGGTCCCCTACGAGCAGTACTTC	17	NA	TRBD1	TRBJ2-7	TRBV4-1
CASSLVWGCDGYTF	TGTGCCAGCAGCTTAGTATGGGGGTGTGATGGCTACACCTTC	14	few	NA	TRBJ1-2	TRBV11-3
CASSSDRAEDTEAFF	TGTGCCAGCAGCTCGGACAGGGCGGAGGACACTGAAGCTTTCTTT	15	many	TRBD1	TRBJ1-1	TRBV28
CASSPLGGVGYNEQFF	TGTGCCAGCAGCCCCCTCGGGGGGGTCGGCTACAATGAGCAGTTCTTC	16	NA	TRBD2	TRBJ2-1	TRBV7-6
CASGQSSQPQHF	TGTGCCAGTGGACAGTCCTCTCAGCCCCAGCATTTT	12	few	NA	TRBJ1-5	TRBV19
CASSLGPGTGGYNEQFF	TGTGCCAGCAGCTTGGGACCCGGGACAGGGGGCTACAATGAGCAGTTCTTC	17	NA	TRBD1	TRBJ2-1	TRBV5-6
CAISDPSVWSSYEQYF	TGTGCCATCAGTGACCCCTCTGTTTGGAGCTCCTACGAGCAGTACTTC	16	few	NA	TRBJ2-7	TRBV10-3
CSATYPTDRVGTGELFF	TGCAGTGCTACGTACCCGACTGACAGGGTTGGGACCGGGGAGCTGTTTTTT	17	NA	TRBD1	TRBJ2-2	TRBV20-1
CASRHLGQRIGTEAFF	TGTGCCAGCAGGCACCTTGGGCAGCGAATTGGCACTGAAGCTTTCTTT	16	NA	NA	TRBJ1-1	TRBV27
CASSVGRTTGNTIYF	TGTGCCAGCAGCGTAGGACGGACTACTGGAAACACCATATATTTT	15	few	NA	TRBJ1-3	TRBV9
CATSKGLGGEYEQYF	TGTGCCACCAGCAAAGGACTGGGAGGGGAATACGAGCAGTACTTC	15	NA	TRBD2	TRBJ2-7	TRBV15
CASSLYPGGVQDF	TGTGCCAGCAGCTTATATCCGGGAGGGGTTCAGGACTTC	13	NA	TRBD2	TRBJ2-5	TRBV7-2
CASSLGWVGTVNSNQPQHF	TGTGCCAGCAGCTTAGGATGGGTAGGGACAGTGAATAGCAATCAGCCCCAGCATTTT	19	NA	TRBD1	TRBJ1-5	TRBV7-2
CASRQDHSGNTIYF	TGTGCCAGCAGACAGGATCACTCTGGAAACACCATATATTTT	14	NA	NA	TRBJ1-3	TRBV6-5
CPSSLRSQTKETQYF	TGTCCCAGCAGCTTGCGGTCCCAGACAAAAGAGACCCAGTACTTC	15	NA	NA	TRBJ2-5	TRBV5-1
CATSDLDGKREQFF	TGTGCCACCAGTGATCTTGACGGGAAAAGAGAGCAGTTCTTC	14	NA	NA	TRBJ2-1	TRBV24-1
CASSRNLAGKLTDTQYF	TGTGCCAGCAGCCGTAACCTAGCGGGAAAACTGACAGATACGCAGTATTTT	17	few	TRBD2	TRBJ2-3	TRBV28
CASSFPTGYQPQHF	TGTGCCAGCAGTTTCCCGACAGGTTATCAGCCCCAGCATTTT	14	NA	NA	TRBJ1-5	TRBV28
CSARGLRFYNEQFF	TGCAGTGCTAGAGGTCTCAGATTCTACAATGAGCAGTTCTTC	14	NA	NA	TRBJ2-1	TRBV20-1
CASSYGGKSYEQYF	TGTGCCAGCAGTTACGGGGGGAAGTCCTACGAGCAGTACTTC	14	few	NA	TRBJ2-7	TRBV6-2/TRBV6-3
CASSLEPVTDTQYF	TGTGCCAGCAGCTTGGAACCAGTAACAGATACGCAGTATTTT	14	NA	NA	TRBJ2-3	TRBV5-4
CSARDQGRLNTPLHF	TGCAGTGCTAGAGATCAAGGCCGACTTAATACACCCCTCCACTTT	15	NA	NA	TRBJ1-6	TRBV20-1
CASSPALGQKLFF	TGTGCCAGCAGTCCCGCCCTTGGGCAAAAACTGTTTTTT	13	few	NA	TRBJ1-4	TRBV28
CASSFGRVQETQYF	TGTGCCAGCAGCTTCGGCAGGGTACAAGAGACCCAGTACTTC	14	few	NA	TRBJ2-5	TRBV5-6
CASSARLVSHGELFF	TGTGCCAGCAGCGCCAGACTAGTCTCCCACGGGGAGCTGTTTTTT	15	NA	NA	TRBJ2-2	TRBV7-8
CASSLARTGIYEQYF	TGTGCCAGCAGCTTAGCAAGGACAGGGATTTACGAGCAGTACTTC	15	few	TRBD1	TRBJ2-7	TRBV11-2